Listed below are T cell receptor beta chains from one sample, sequenced in a study of technical replicates of blood from a handful of donors. Data came from immunoSEQ multiplex PCR; TCRdb stores just in-frame clones and leaves some out. The data contain about 70,000 clones, roughly 96% of them seen just once; the ten biggest clones take up approximately 0.2%. Sequencing input: T cells isolated from PBMCs. All receptors come from a human donor in good health. The CDR3 runs from the conserved cysteine through the conserved F or W. The D gene is left open where the match is weak.

v_call cdr3_length d_call cdr3_aa
TRBV7-8 13 TRBD1 CASISGQGGEQYF
TRBV28 14 - CASRLGQRGNTIYF
TRBV15 15 TRBD2 CATSALSGFPYEQYF
TRBV7-9 13 - CASSLEQSYEQYF
TRBV13 14 TRBD1 CASSAGQPNYGYTF
TRBV29-1 13 - CSVDGGLGRGQYF
TRBV30 12 - CAWNLGRTEAFF
TRBV4-2 18 TRBD1 CASSPKDRVQGMNTEAFF
TRBV28 16 - CASVSGAGAPNQPQHF
TRBV5-1 15 - CASRGTGRLTDTQYF
TRBV10-3 18 TRBD2 CAISERRGLAGLTDTQYF
TRBV6-5 15 - CASSYWRETSYEQYF
TRBV29-1 9 - CSPEGTQYF
TRBV4-1 14 TRBD1 CASNPGTGSDTQYF
TRBV4-1 14 - CASSQKETGHEQFF
TRBV30 12 - CAWGFGTNGYTF
TRBV6-1 11 - CATNPGGPQHF
TRBV28 13 TRBD1 CASCEGATYEQYF
TRBV7-8 20 TRBD1 CASSLGGGQGLYQGYQPQHF
TRBV5-1 15 TRBD2 CASSGGLASTGELFF
TRBV10-1 16 - CASSEELAGSYNEQFF
TRBV6-1 12 - CASSDIASPLHF
TRBV28 11 - CASSLAYEQYF
TRBV28 14 - CASSSILAVDEQFF
TRBV28 12 - CASSPAQETQYF